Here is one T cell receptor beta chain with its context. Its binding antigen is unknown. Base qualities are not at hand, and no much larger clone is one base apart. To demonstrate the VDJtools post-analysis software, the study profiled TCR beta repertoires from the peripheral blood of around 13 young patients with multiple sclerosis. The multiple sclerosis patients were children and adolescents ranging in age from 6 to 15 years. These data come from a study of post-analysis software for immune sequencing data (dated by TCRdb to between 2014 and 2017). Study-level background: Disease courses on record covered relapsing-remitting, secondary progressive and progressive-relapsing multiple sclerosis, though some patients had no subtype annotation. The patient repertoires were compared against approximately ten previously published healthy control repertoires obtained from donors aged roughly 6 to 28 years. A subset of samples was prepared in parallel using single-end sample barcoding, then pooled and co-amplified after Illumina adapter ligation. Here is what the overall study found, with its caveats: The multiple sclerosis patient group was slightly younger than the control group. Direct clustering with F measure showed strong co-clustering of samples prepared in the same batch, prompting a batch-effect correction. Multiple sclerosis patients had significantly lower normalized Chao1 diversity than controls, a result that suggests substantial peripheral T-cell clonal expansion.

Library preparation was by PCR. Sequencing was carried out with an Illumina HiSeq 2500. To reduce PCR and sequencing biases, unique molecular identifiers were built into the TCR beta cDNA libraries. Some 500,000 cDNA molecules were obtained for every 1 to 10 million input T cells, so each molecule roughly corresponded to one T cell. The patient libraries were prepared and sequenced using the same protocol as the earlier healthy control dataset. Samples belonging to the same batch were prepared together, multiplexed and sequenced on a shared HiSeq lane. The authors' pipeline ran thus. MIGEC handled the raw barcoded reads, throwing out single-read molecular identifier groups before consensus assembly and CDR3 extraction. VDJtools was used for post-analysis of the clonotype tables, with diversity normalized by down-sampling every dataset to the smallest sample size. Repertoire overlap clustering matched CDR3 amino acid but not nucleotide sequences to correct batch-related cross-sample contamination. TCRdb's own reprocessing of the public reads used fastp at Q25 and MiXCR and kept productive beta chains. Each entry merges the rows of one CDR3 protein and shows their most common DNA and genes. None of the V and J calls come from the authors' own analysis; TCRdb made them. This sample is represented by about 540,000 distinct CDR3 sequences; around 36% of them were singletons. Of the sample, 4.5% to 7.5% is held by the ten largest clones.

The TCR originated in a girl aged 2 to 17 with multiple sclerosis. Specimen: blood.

The CDR3: CASSVGGAGSELFF. The DNA reads as follows: TGTGCCAGCAGCGTAGGCGGGGCTGGGTCTGAACTGTTTTTT. Recombination linked TRBV9 to TRBJ1-4; a tentative D call is TRBD1 (5 bases match). Taken from cysteine to phenylalanine, the CDR3 has 14 residues. The read is trimmed to its CDR3 DNA, 42 bases read in frame from base 1. Reading the germline V gene gives CDR1 SGDLS and CDR2 YYNGEE. V was cut back by 0 bases and J by 12 bases, leaving a gap of 15 bases between them.